This T cell receptor beta chain is from a study of blood T cell repertoires in COVID-19 (dated by TCRdb to the early 2020s). Turning to the overall study: The collaborator samples originated in the United States, Italy and Spain and spanned the acute and convalescent phases of COVID-19. The repertoires were released in a freely available public database intended as a resource for research on the immune response to SARS-CoV-2. The samples were drawn from the first 160 participants of the ongoing ImmuneRACE study and from 950 to 1,500 subjects provided by 6 global collaborators. The sample metadata nearly always contained a de-identified subject ID, COVID-19 status, age in years and sex. The material from the prospective study consisted of cDNA or gDNA derived from T cells, B-cell-depleted T cells, or PBMCs. The dataset comprised deeply sampled blood TCRbeta repertoires from subjects exposed to, actively infected with, or recovered from COVID-19. Where available, HLA class I and class II types were taken from metadata supplied by the sample provider and were not determined by assay-based typing. Overall study results and their limits: How much clinical and demographic metadata was included differed by source and by participant, and the metadata was provided uncurated.

The V end gives up 5 bases and the J end 2 bases, leaving 1 base in the junction not matched to a gene. CDR1 and CDR2 are drawn from the germline V gene: SNHLY, FYNNEI. The CDR3 numbers 15 residues from cysteine through phenylalanine. Only the CDR3 DNA stays, 45 bases, in frame from base 1. TCRbeta CDR3 regions were amplified from genomic DNA using the immunoSEQ Assay, a bias-controlled multiplex PCR. The original methods were these. The number of nucleated cells in each sample was estimated from the amplification of reference gene primers within the assay. Sequence reads were collapsed and filtered to measure the absolute abundance of every unique TCRbeta CDR3 rearrangement. For each sample, productive Simpson clonality was calculated as the square root of Simpson's diversity index across productive rearrangements. Entries here come from immuneACCESS through TCRdb and include only in-frame sequences with V and J called. Some clones fail to appear in such tables; in the studies checked, an unresolved V gene covers under half of the shortfall, and the cause of the remainder is unknown. That table is the source of V, J and clone size, and D and trimming were worked out from the DNA. This sample gives hundreds of thousands of clones in total; under 90% of them show up just once. About 4.8% of the sample is taken by the ten largest.

Each collaborating institution followed its own protocols to collect whole blood in K2EDTA tubes. Collaborator samples were shipped for TCRbeta analysis as frozen whole blood, isolated PBMCs, or DNA extracted from either sample type. This clone was seen a single time. Its specific antigen is unknown. There are no base qualities to consult, and no much larger clone falls within one base. Additional DNA sequences in this sample encode the identical CDR3. Sequenced: peripheral blood. This sequence originates from a man aged 50-60 years with acute or convalescent COVID-19. The sequence links TRBV2 to TRBJ1-4, with 11 bases in between that match TRBD1. The CDR3 region reads CASSRDRGTNEKLFF. At the DNA level, the sequence is TGTGCCAGCAGTAGGGACAGGGGGACTAATGAAAAACTGTTTTTT.